These 8 T cell receptor beta chains were sequenced from one sample in a study of response to subunit inactivated influenza vaccine. From the RT-PCR reads, TCRdb called clonotypes with MiXCR, one entry per CDR3 protein. In the table there are about 570,000 distinct CDR3 sequences, roughly 12% of which are singletons. These data also formed part of another study, on T cells expressing NK-cell markers. That work contributes: 5'RACE template switching with UMIs generated TCR beta cDNA.

This material consisted of PBMCs from blood, taken on the day of vaccination. Receptor source: a man aged 45-65 years who received an inactivated influenza vaccine.

This clonotype appeared a few times. The J gene is TRBJ2-3, the V gene TRBV11-2; 14 bases fit TRBD2. The V segment lost 5 bases and the J segment 4 bases; nucleotides outside the gene matches: 11. The CDR3 covers 18 residues. Germline CDR1 SGHAT, CDR2 FQNNGV. CDR3 coding DNA: TGTGCCAGCAGCCCACTGATGACTAGCGGGAGGGCCCCAGATACGCAGTATTTT. This codes for CASSPLMTSGRAPDTQYF.

The chain has TRBV20-1 and TRBJ2-5; D possibly corresponds to TRBD1 (6 bases). V lost 2 bases and J 0 bases, leaving 10 bases between the germline ends. CDR3 length: 14 residues. Germline loops: CDR1 DFQATT, CDR2 SNEGSKA (reference sequence). This chain's CDR3 is CSARRGQDQETQYF. The CDR3 region has the DNA TGCAGTGCTAGACGGGGACAAGACCAAGAGACCCAGTACTTC.

The chain is built from TRBV5-1 and TRBJ2-7, with a possible D match to TRBD1 (5 bases). CDR1 is SGHRS, CDR2 YFSETQ, per germline. V shed 0 bases and J shed 5 bases, with 12 bases lying between them. This CDR3 has 14 residues. The DNA for the CDR3 is TGCGCCAGCAGCTTGGAGGCAGGGATCCACGAGCAGTACTTC. Translating it yields CASSLEAGIHEQYF.

V is TRBV20-1 and J is TRBJ2-7; TRBD2 matches 8 bases. The CDR3 is 13 residues long. The germline CDR1 and CDR2 sequences are DFQATT and SNEGSKA (reference sequence). J gave up 2 bases and V 4 bases, and 4 bases lay outside the gene matches. The CDR3, as DNA: TGCAGTGCTACACAGGGACTAGCCTACGAGCAGTACTTC. Amino acid sequence: CSATQGLAYEQYF.

This clonotype has a handful of counts. The chain uses TRBV11-2 and TRBJ2-1, with D possibly TRBD2 on 7 matching bases. Germline values: CDR1 SGHAT, CDR2 FQNNGV. With 4 bases removed from V and 2 bases from J, the gap between germline ends came to 12 bases. This CDR3 has 15 residues. CDR3 bases: TGTGCCAGCAGCTGGGGGGGCGCAACCTACAATGAGCAGTTCTTC. It is translated as CASSWGGATYNEQFF.

This clonotype was counted many times. At one end the junction does not follow the germline gene, possibly because of a read error. This chain joins TRBV5-1 and TRBJ2-7, with 8 positions matching TRBD1. In germline, CDR1 is SGHRS, CDR2 YFSETQ. CDR3 length equals 15 residues. CDR3: CASSLGQGGSYEQYF. As DNA, the CDR3 is TGTGCCAGCAGCTTAGGACAGGGCGGCTCCTACGAGCAGTACTTC.

This clonotype was found a few times. The rearrangement links TRBV20-1 to TRBJ2-1; D might be TRBD1 (6 bases). CDR3 length equals 14 residues. Trimming pared 6 bases from V and 0 bases from J, leaving 12 bases between. Germline-derived CDR1 and CDR2 are DFQATT and SNEGSKA (reference sequence). The DNA for the CDR3 is TGCAGTGCCATCGACAGGAGCTCCTACAATGAGCAGTTCTTC. Residues: CSAIDRSSYNEQFF.

This clonotype has a handful of counts. The CDR3 is CASSRSGQNYEQYF. The DNA for the CDR3 is TGTGCCAGCAGCCGATCGGGACAGAACTACGAGCAGTACTTC. The chain is built from TRBV4-2 and TRBJ2-7; 7 bases align to TRBD1. Losses at the gene ends were 4 bases for V and 3 bases for J; bases not matched to a gene: 6. This CDR3 is built from 14 residues. CDR1 is LGHNA and CDR2 is YNFKEQ in the germline V gene.